The rows below give T cell receptor beta chains drawn from one sample of a study of CD8 T cells in Susac syndrome. TCRdb redid the calling of the immunoSEQ multiplex PCR reads with MiXCR, one entry per CDR3 protein. The table has about 120,000 distinct CDR3 sequences, 80% to 95% seen once. Material for sequencing was CD4+ T cells from PBMCs. These receptors came from a human donor in good health. CDR3s include the opening cysteine and the closing phenylalanine or tryptophan. A D gene is named only where the DNA matches it firmly. Expanded clones get a size class; other rows say once, few or many, or leave the size out.

clone size | J gene | V gene | D gene | CDR3 DNA | CDR3 protein
- | TRBJ2-2 | TRBV2 | - | TGTGCCAGCAGTGAAGCCCTCCACACCGGGGAGCTGTTTTTT | CASSEALHTGELFF
- | TRBJ2-3 | TRBV7-3 | TRBD2 | TGTGCCAGCAGCCTGGGGACTAAGGATACGCAGTATTTT | CASSLGTKDTQYF
- | TRBJ2-7 | TRBV12-3/TRBV12-4 | - | TGTGCCAGCAGCCCCAGGGGACCTTTCTACGAGCAGTACTTC | CASSPRGPFYEQYF
few | TRBJ2-7 | TRBV29-1 | TRBD2 | TGCAGCGTTGAACCTAGCGGGAGGGCTGAGCAGTACTTC | CSVEPSGRAEQYF
- | TRBJ2-1 | TRBV2 | TRBD2 | TGTGCCAGCCGCGGGGGGTACAATGAGCAGTTCTTC | CASRGGYNEQFF
- | TRBJ1-6 | TRBV20-1 | - | TGCAGTGCTAGGGATTTCGGGGCAGTAGATAATTCACCCCTCCACTTT | CSARDFGAVDNSPLHF
- | TRBJ1-1 | TRBV4-1 | - | TGCGCCAGCAGCCAAGAGGGGTATGGGTTCACTGAAGCTTTCTTT | CASSQEGYGFTEAFF
- | TRBJ1-2 | TRBV7-2 | TRBD1 | TGTGCCAGCAGCCCGTTTCCGGGACAGTCCAACTATGGCTACACCTTC | CASSPFPGQSNYGYTF
- | TRBJ2-3 | TRBV15 | - | TGTGCCACCAGCAGAGTGGGACTTTCGTCAGATACGCAGTATTTT | CATSRVGLSSDTQYF
- | TRBJ2-7 | TRBV15 | - | TGTGCCACCAGCAGAGCCAGGAAGTACGAGCAGTACTTC | CATSRARKYEQYF
- | TRBJ1-5 | TRBV5-1 | TRBD1 | TGCGCCAGCAGTTCCGGGACAGGGAATCAGCCCCAGCATTTT | CASSSGTGNQPQHF
- | TRBJ2-7 | TRBV3-1 | - | TGTGCCAGCAGCCAGTTGGACGAGCAGTACTTC | CASSQLDEQYF
- | TRBJ2-2 | TRBV5-1 | - | TGCGCCAGCAGAGTAGGGGGACAGAACACCGGGGAGCTGTTTTTT | CASRVGGQNTGELFF
- | TRBJ2-7 | TRBV6-2/TRBV6-3 | - | TGTGCCAGCAGTTACTCGAGGGCACCGCGCTACGAGCAGTACTTC | CASSYSRAPRYEQYF
- | TRBJ2-7 | TRBV11-2 | - | TGTGCCAGCAGCTTAGTTCTTATGGCCTACGAGCAGTACTTC | CASSLVLMAYEQYF
- | TRBJ2-2 | TRBV9 | - | TGTGCCAGCAGCGCCGGCAGGGGATTAAACACCGGGGAGCTGTTTTTT | CASSAGRGLNTGELFF